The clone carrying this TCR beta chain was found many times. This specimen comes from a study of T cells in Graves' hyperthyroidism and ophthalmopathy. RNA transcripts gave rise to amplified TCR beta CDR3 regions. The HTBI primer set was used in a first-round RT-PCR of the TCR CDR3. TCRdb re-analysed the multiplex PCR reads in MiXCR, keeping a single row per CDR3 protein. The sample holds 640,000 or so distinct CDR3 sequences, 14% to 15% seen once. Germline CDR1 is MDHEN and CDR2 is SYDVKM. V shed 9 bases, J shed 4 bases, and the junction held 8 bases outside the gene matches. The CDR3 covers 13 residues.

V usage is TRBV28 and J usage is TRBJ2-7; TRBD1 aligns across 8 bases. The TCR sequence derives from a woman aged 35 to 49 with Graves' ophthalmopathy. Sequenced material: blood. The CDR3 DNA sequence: TGTGCCAGTCACGACAGGGGAATATACGAGCAGTACTTC. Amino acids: CASHDRGIYEQYF.